This T cell receptor beta chain was captured in a study of response to subunit inactivated influenza vaccine. Study conclusions and caveats: There was a suggestion from the authors that each seasonal influenza vaccination recruits few new T cells.

A word on this clonotype: Its antigen is unidentified.

V gave up 4 bases and J gave up 4 bases, with 10 bases separating them. The germline V gene has CDR1 MNHEY and CDR2 SVGEGT. The CDR3 is 13 residues long. TCRdb fed the RT-PCR reads into MiXCR, producing one record per CDR3 protein. The sample carries around 540,000 distinct CDR3 sequences, 12% recorded once. This TCR was recovered from a man aged 45-60 years who received an inactivated influenza vaccine. The sample here was PBMCs from blood, taken on the day of vaccination. The V call is TRBV6-2 or TRBV6-3, the J call TRBJ1-2; D uncertain. Here the CDR3 reads CASSSGRTYGYTF. The CDR3 bases are TGTGCCAGCAGTTCTGGCCGGACCTATGGCTACACCTTC.